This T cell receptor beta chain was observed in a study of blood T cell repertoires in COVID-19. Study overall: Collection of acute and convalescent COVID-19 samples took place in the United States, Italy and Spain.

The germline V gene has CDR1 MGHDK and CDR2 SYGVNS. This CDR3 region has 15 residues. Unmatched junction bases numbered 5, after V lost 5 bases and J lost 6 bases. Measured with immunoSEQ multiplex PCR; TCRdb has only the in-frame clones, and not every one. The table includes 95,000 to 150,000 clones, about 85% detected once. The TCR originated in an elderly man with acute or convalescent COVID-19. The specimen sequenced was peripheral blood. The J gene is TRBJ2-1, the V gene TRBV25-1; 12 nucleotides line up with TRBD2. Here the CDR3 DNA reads TGTGCCAGCAGTTTCCCGGGACTAGCGGGCAATGAGCAGTTCTTC. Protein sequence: CASSFPGLAGNEQFF.